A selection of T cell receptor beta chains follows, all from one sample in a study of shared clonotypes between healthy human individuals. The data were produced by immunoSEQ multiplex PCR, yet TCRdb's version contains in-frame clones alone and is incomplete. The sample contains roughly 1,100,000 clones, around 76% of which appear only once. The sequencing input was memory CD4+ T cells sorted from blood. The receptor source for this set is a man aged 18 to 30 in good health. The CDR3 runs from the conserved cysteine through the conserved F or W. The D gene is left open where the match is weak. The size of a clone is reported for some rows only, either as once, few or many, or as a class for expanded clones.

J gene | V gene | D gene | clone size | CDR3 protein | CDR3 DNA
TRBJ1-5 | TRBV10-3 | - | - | CAISVSGLDQPQHF | TGTGCCATCAGTGTTTCAGGTCTTGATCAGCCCCAGCATTTT
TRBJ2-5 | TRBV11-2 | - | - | CASSLGKGIGVQETQYF | TGTGCCAGCAGCTTAGGAAAGGGGATAGGAGTCCAAGAGACCCAGTACTTC
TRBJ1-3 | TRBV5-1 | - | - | CASSFDYSGNTIYF | TGCGCCAGCAGCTTCGACTACTCTGGAAACACCATATATTTT
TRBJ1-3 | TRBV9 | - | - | CASSAGLDSGNTIYF | TGTGCCAGCAGCGCAGGACTCGACTCTGGAAACACCATATATTTT
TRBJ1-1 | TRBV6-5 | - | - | CASSYSGWGTEAFF | TGTGCCAGCAGTTACTCGGGGTGGGGCACTGAAGCTTTCTTT
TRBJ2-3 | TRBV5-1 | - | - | CASSLSSSRDTQYF | TGCGCCAGCAGCTTGTCGTCCAGCCGAGATACGCAGTATTTT
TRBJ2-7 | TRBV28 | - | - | CASSGGTTYEQYF | TGTGCCAGCAGTGGAGGGACAACCTACGAGCAGTACTTC
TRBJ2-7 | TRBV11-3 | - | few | CASSPSPTHYEQYF | TGTGCCAGCAGCCCATCCCCCACCCACTACGAGCAGTACTTC
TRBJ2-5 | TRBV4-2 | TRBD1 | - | CASSTTGQGKETQYF | TGTGCCAGCAGCACGACGGGACAGGGGAAGGAGACCCAGTACTTC
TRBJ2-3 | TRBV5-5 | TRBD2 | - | CASSLITGGTDTQYF | TGTGCCAGCAGCTTAATTACGGGAGGAACAGATACGCAGTATTTT
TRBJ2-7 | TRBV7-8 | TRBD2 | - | CASSYLADRIYEQYF | TGTGCCAGCAGCTACCTAGCGGATCGCATCTACGAGCAGTACTTC
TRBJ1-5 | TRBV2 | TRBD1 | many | CASSGGQGAAQHF | TGTGCCAGCAGCGGGGGACAGGGGGCGGCCCAGCATTTT
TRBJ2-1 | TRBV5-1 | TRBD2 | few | CASSTLAGGHNEQFF | TGCGCCAGCAGTACGCTAGCGGGAGGGCACAATGAGCAGTTCTTC
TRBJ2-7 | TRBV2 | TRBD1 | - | CASSVQGTYEQYF | TGTGCCAGCAGTGTACAGGGGACCTACGAGCAGTACTTC
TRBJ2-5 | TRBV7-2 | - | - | CASSSSTVQETQYF | TGTGCCAGCAGCTCCTCGACGGTCCAAGAGACCCAGTACTTC
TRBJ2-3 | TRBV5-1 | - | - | CASSLEDSLLDTQYF | TGCGCCAGCAGCTTGGAGGACAGCCTTCTAGATACGCAGTATTTT
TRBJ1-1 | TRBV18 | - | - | CASSMSPGRNTEAFF | TGTGCCAGCTCAATGTCCCCAGGGAGGAACACTGAAGCTTTCTTT
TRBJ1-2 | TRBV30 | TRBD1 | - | CAWSPDRGGYTF | TGTGCCTGGAGCCCGGACAGGGGAGGCTACACCTTC
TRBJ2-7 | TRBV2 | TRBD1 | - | CASSVRGQGDEQYF | TGTGCCAGCAGTGTTAGGGGACAGGGTGACGAGCAGTACTTC
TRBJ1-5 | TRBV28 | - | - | CASSGRNQPQHF | TGTGCCAGCAGTGGCAGGAATCAGCCCCAGCATTTT
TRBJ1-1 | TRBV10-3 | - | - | CAVTTGTNTEAFF | TGTGCCGTAACGACAGGAACGAACACTGAAGCTTTCTTT
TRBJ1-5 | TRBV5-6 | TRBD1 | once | CASSSDRTGPQHF | TGTGCCAGCAGCTCGGACAGGACGGGGCCCCAGCATTTT
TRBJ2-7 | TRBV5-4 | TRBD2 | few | CASSSMGGDEQYF | TGTGCCAGCAGCTCGATGGGGGGGGACGAGCAGTACTTC
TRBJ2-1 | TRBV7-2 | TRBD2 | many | CASSLGRAGGRGEQFF | TGTGCCAGCAGCTTAGGCCGTGCGGGAGGACGCGGTGAGCAGTTCTTC
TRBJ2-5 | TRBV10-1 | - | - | CASSGYKQETQYF | TGCGCCAGCAGTGGGTACAAGCAAGAGACCCAGTACTTC
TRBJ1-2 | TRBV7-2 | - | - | CASSLTKTNYGYTF | TGTGCCAGCAGCTTGACAAAAACTAACTATGGCTACACCTTC
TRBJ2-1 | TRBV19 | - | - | CASSNVYEQFF | TGTGCCAGTAGTAATGTGTATGAGCAGTTCTTC
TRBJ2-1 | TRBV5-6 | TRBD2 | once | CASTILAGGNNEQFF | TGTGCCAGCACCATACTAGCGGGGGGGAACAATGAGCAGTTCTTC
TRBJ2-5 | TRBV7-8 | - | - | CASSLTDAQETQYF | TGTGCCAGCAGCTTAACGGACGCCCAAGAGACCCAGTACTTC
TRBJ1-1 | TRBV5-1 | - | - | CASSLSRGNTEAFF | TGCGCCAGCAGCTTGAGCCGGGGGAACACTGAAGCTTTCTTT
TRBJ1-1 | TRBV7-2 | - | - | CASSLDWVANTEAFF | TGTGCCAGCAGCTTAGATTGGGTAGCTAACACTGAAGCTTTCTTT
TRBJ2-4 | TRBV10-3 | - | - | CAISEVLKNIQYF | TGTGCCATCAGTGAGGTCCTGAAAAACATTCAGTACTTC
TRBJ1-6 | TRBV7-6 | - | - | CASSLGRGPYNSPLHF | TGTGCCAGCAGCTTAGGGCGAGGGCCCTATAATTCACCCCTCCACTTT
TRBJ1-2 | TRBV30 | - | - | CYADSQGSYGYTF | TGTTATGCTGATAGTCAGGGTAGCTATGGCTACACCTTC
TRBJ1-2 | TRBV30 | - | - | CAWSVTPPGYTF | TGTGCCTGGAGTGTAACCCCCCCCGGCTACACCTTC
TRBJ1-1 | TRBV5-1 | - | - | CASSLVGGQNTEAFF | TGCGCCAGCAGCTTGGTGGGCGGACAGAACACTGAAGCTTTCTTT
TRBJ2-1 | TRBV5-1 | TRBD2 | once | CASSFLAGGPDEQFF | TGCGCCAGCAGCTTCCTAGCGGGGGGGCCCGACGAGCAGTTCTTC
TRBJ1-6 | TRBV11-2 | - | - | CASSAGYSNSPLHF | TGTGCCAGCAGCGCGGGGTATTCTAATTCACCCCTCCACTTT
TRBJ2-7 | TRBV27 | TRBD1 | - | CASTKTGGYEQYF | TGTGCCAGCACCAAAACAGGGGGCTACGAGCAGTACTTC
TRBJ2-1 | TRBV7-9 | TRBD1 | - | CASSFRDSDYNEQFF | TGTGCCAGCAGCTTCCGGGACAGCGACTACAATGAGCAGTTCTTC
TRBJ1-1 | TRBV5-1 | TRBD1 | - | CASSKGTGMNTEAFF | TGCGCCAGCAGCAAGGGGACAGGGATGAACACTGAAGCTTTCTTT
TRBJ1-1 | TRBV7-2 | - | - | CASSLQDSWNTEAFF | TGTGCCAGCAGCTTACAAGACAGTTGGAACACTGAAGCTTTCTTT
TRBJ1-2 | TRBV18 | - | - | CASSISAEGNGYTF | TGTGCCAGCTCGATCTCGGCGGAGGGTAACGGCTACACCTTC
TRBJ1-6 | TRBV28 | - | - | CASSRGDSPLHF | TGTGCCAGCAGTCGGGGAGATTCACCCCTCCACTTT
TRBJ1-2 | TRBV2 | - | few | CASSGIGLLGYTF | TGTGCCAGCAGTGGAATAGGGCTTCTTGGCTACACCTTC